The clone carrying this TCR beta chain was seen more than once but under ten times. TCRdb ran MiXCR on the RT-PCR reads and lists one entry per CDR3 protein. The sample holds about 700,000 distinct CDR3 sequences, 12% to 15% seen once. Sequencing used memory CD4+ T cells from blood. This sequence originates from a female donor in good health, serving as a healthy control.

CDR3: CASSDEGGAHTGELFF. CDR3 DNA: TGCGCCAGCAGCGACGAGGGGGGGGCCCACACCGGGGAGCTGTTTTTT. The gene calls are TRBV4-1 and TRBJ2-2; D is perhaps TRBD2 (7 bases). This CDR3 is 16 amino acids long. Germline V CDR1 and CDR2: MGHRA, YSYEKL. Trimming left V 5 bases short and J 3 bases short, with 16 bases between.